This T cell receptor (beta chain) stems from a study of graft-versus-host responses after intestinal transplantation. At the level of the study: Multivisceral, liver-intestinal, or isolated intestinal grafts were transplanted into recipients. Recipients uniformly received anti-thymocyte globulin induction, followed by tacrolimus and steroids for approximately 3 years.

The CDR3 contains 11 residues. With 5 bases removed from V and 10 bases from J, the gap between germline ends came to 12 bases. From germline, CDR1 is MNHNS and CDR2 SASEGT. From the graft tissue, intraepithelial and lamina propria lymphocytes were released through processing. Sequencing used immunoSEQ multiplex PCR; TCRdb keeps in-frame clones, though not all of them. The sample yields some 10,000 clones, under 85% seen once. This receptor was obtained from a human patient who received an intestinal transplant, so some T cells may come from the graft donor. Sequencing was performed on ileum tissue, taken 23 days after intestinal transplant. The chain links TRBV6-1 to TRBJ2-7; D might be TRBD2 (7 bases). CDR3 in amino acids: CASSWGGAQYF. The CDR3 coding sequence is TGTGCCAGCAGTTGGGGGGGGGCCCAGTACTTC.